The rows below give T cell receptor beta chains drawn from one sample of a study of shared clonotypes between healthy human individuals. Sequencing used immunoSEQ multiplex PCR; TCRdb keeps in-frame clones, though not all of them. The sample has millions of clones; over 85% are singletons. Sequenced material: naive CD8+ T cells sorted from blood. These receptors originate from a man aged 18 to 30 in good health. The CDR3 runs from the conserved cysteine through the conserved F or W. The order of the fields is CDR3 DNA, CDR3 protein, clone size, J gene, V gene, D gene. D genes are given only for firm matches. Clone sizes are given selectively: once, few, many, or a class where the clone is expanded.

TGTGCCACCAGCAGATACCTAGGGGATTTCACTGAAGCTTTCTTT | CATSRYLGDFTEAFF | NA | TRBJ1-1 | TRBV15 | NA
TGTGCCAGCAGCCTCAACGGGTCACCCCTCCACTTT | CASSLNGSPLHF | NA | TRBJ1-6 | TRBV5-4 | NA
TGTGCCACCTGGGGACCGGGACAGGGGTTTCATGAGCAGTTCTTC | CATWGPGQGFHEQFF | NA | TRBJ2-1 | TRBV15 | TRBD1
TGTGCCAGCAGCCAGGACGGACAAGGCTACACCTTC | CASSQDGQGYTF | NA | TRBJ1-2 | TRBV4-2 | NA
TGTGCCAGCAGCGCCCAGGGGGGGCCCCAGCATTTT | CASSAQGGPQHF | NA | TRBJ1-5 | TRBV7-9 | TRBD1
TGTGCCAGCAGCTTATACGGGACAGGATGGAACACTGAAGCTTTCTTT | CASSLYGTGWNTEAFF | NA | TRBJ1-1 | TRBV7-9 | TRBD1
TGTGCCAGTACCCGCGCTGGCGAAATTAACTATGGCTACACCTTC | CASTRAGEINYGYTF | NA | TRBJ1-2 | TRBV19 | NA
TGCGCCAGCAGCCAAGATCTCGGCAGCACCGGGGAGCTGTTTTTT | CASSQDLGSTGELFF | NA | TRBJ2-2 | TRBV4-3 | NA
TGTGCCAGCAGAGTAACCGGGACTAGAGATGAGCAGTTCTTC | CASRVTGTRDEQFF | NA | TRBJ2-1 | TRBV5-6 | TRBD2
TGTGCCAGCAGCCCTACCAGGGTCTCAGAGACCCAGTACTTC | CASSPTRVSETQYF | NA | TRBJ2-5 | TRBV7-9 | NA
TGCGCCAGCAGCCTCGGGACAGGGGAGGCCTATGGCTACACCTTC | CASSLGTGEAYGYTF | NA | TRBJ1-2 | TRBV5-1 | TRBD1
TGCGCCAGCAGCCAAGATTTGGAGGGATCAGGAAACACCATATATTTT | CASSQDLEGSGNTIYF | NA | TRBJ1-3 | TRBV4-3 | NA
TGTGCCAGCAGCTTAGGGCCTGGCACAGATACGCAGTATTTT | CASSLGPGTDTQYF | NA | TRBJ2-3 | TRBV11-2 | NA
TGTGCCAGCAGCTTATTAGGGCAGATAGGCACAGATACGCAGTATTTT | CASSLLGQIGTDTQYF | few | TRBJ2-3 | TRBV13 | NA
TGTGCCGTGACAGGGTTCAGCTCCTACGAGCAGTACTTC | CAVTGFSSYEQYF | NA | TRBJ2-7 | TRBV2 | TRBD1
TGCGCCAGCAGCCAAGAAGTCAGTGAATCCTACGAGCAGTACTTC | CASSQEVSESYEQYF | NA | TRBJ2-7 | TRBV4-3 | NA
TGTGCCACCAGCAGAGTTCGGACAGGGTCCAATCAGCCCCAGCATTTT | CATSRVRTGSNQPQHF | NA | TRBJ1-5 | TRBV15 | TRBD1
TGTGCCAGCAGCCCCACTAGCGGAGGGGGGCAAGAGACCCAGTACTTC | CASSPTSGGGQETQYF | NA | TRBJ2-5 | TRBV11-2 | TRBD2
TGTGCCAGCAGGCCAACGGGGGGAGAGTTCTACGAGCAGTACTTC | CASRPTGGEFYEQYF | NA | TRBJ2-7 | TRBV14 | TRBD2
TGTGCCATTGCGGAACAGTATCCTAACACTGAAGCTTTCTTT | CAIAEQYPNTEAFF | NA | TRBJ1-1 | TRBV10-3 | NA
TGTGCCAGCAGTTTAGTTGGACAGGGGGACACTGAAGCTTTCTTT | CASSLVGQGDTEAFF | NA | TRBJ1-1 | TRBV28 | TRBD1
TGTGCCAGCAGCCGGGGTTCGGGTGAAAAACTGTTTTTT | CASSRGSGEKLFF | once | TRBJ1-4 | TRBV5-4 | NA
TGTGCCAGCACAGGGACAGGCCCCACCGGGGAGCTGTTTTTT | CASTGTGPTGELFF | NA | TRBJ2-2 | TRBV9 | TRBD1
TGCGCCAGCAGCCAAGTGGTTGGGAGGGGGCAGGAGACCCAGTACTTC | CASSQVVGRGQETQYF | once | TRBJ2-5 | TRBV4-1 | NA
TGTGCCAGCAGCTTAGAGTATCCAGGGGATGGCTACACCTTC | CASSLEYPGDGYTF | NA | TRBJ1-2 | TRBV11-2 | NA
TGTGCCAGCACCCATTTCGGACAGGTGGAAACCCAGTACTTC | CASTHFGQVETQYF | NA | TRBJ2-5 | TRBV5-6 | TRBD1
TGTGCCAGCAGCTTGGCTTTGGTTCAAGAGACCCAGTACTTC | CASSLALVQETQYF | NA | TRBJ2-5 | TRBV5-6 | NA
TGTGCCAGCAGCTTGGGGGGCGGAGATGGGAACATTCAGTACTTC | CASSLGGGDGNIQYF | once | TRBJ2-4 | TRBV5-6 | NA
TGTGCCAGCAGCTCCCAGGGGGGTTTGGATGGCTACACCTTC | CASSSQGGLDGYTF | once | TRBJ1-2 | TRBV5-6 | TRBD1
TGTGCCAGCAGCTTAGTCAGTAGCGGCCAAGAGACCCAGTACTTC | CASSLVSSGQETQYF | NA | TRBJ2-5 | TRBV11-2 | NA
TGTGCCAGCAGCTTAGTAGCTGGAACCAAAAACATTCAGTACTTC | CASSLVAGTKNIQYF | NA | TRBJ2-4 | TRBV7-9 | NA
TGCGCCAGCAGTGAGAACAGTCTGGAGGGGGGACTCGAGCAGTACTTC | CASSENSLEGGLEQYF | NA | TRBJ2-7 | TRBV10-2 | NA
TGTGCCAGCAGCCTAGGGACCTCCAGGTTTCCCACAGCTTTCTTT | CASSLGTSRFPTAFF | NA | TRBJ1-1 | TRBV7-9 | NA
TGTGCCAGCAGCTTGTGGGCAGGGGGCGTCGACGAGCAGTACTTC | CASSLWAGGVDEQYF | once | TRBJ2-7 | TRBV5-4 | TRBD1
TGCGCCAGCAGGAATGGTCCCTACGAGCAGTACTTC | CASRNGPYEQYF | NA | TRBJ2-7 | TRBV5-1 | NA
TGTGCCAGCATTGAGGGCACAGATACGCAGTATTTT | CASIEGTDTQYF | NA | TRBJ2-3 | TRBV6-1 | NA
TGTGCCAGCAGCTTAGTACCAGCCTACGAGCAGTACTTC | CASSLVPAYEQYF | NA | TRBJ2-7 | TRBV7-2 | NA
TGTGCCAGCACCGAACCCACAGAGCCGTACAATGAGCAGTTCTTC | CASTEPTEPYNEQFF | NA | TRBJ2-1 | TRBV2 | NA
TGTGCCAGCAGTGAATTTGACAGGGGGAACTATGGCTACACCTTC | CASSEFDRGNYGYTF | NA | TRBJ1-2 | TRBV2 | TRBD1
TGTGCCAGCAGCCAAGAAGGTATCTATGGCTACACCTTC | CASSQEGIYGYTF | NA | TRBJ1-2 | TRBV14 | NA
TGTGCCAGCAGTCACCGTTTAGGGGACGAGCAGTACTTC | CASSHRLGDEQYF | NA | TRBJ2-7 | TRBV27 | NA
TGCAGCGTTGAGGGGACAGGGGGCTTAGGCCCTGGGGCCAACGTCCTGACTTTC | CSVEGTGGLGPGANVLTF | NA | TRBJ2-6 | TRBV29-1 | TRBD1
TGCGCCAGCAGCCAAGTCTACAGCGTTGGTTACGAGCAGTACTTC | CASSQVYSVGYEQYF | NA | TRBJ2-7 | TRBV4-1 | NA
TGTGCCTGGAGTGTTCTGGGACCGGATAATTCACCCCTCCACTTT | CAWSVLGPDNSPLHF | NA | TRBJ1-6 | TRBV30 | NA
TGTGCCAGCAGTGAACCAAGGACAGGTAGCTCCTACGAGCAGTACTTC | CASSEPRTGSSYEQYF | few | TRBJ2-7 | TRBV6-1 | TRBD1
TGTGCCAGCAGCTTAGTGGGGCAAAGGGATTCACCCCTCCACTTT | CASSLVGQRDSPLHF | NA | TRBJ1-6 | TRBV13 | NA
TGTGCCAGCAGCTTCACAGGGGACACTGAAGCTTTCTTT | CASSFTGDTEAFF | NA | TRBJ1-1 | TRBV5-6 | TRBD1